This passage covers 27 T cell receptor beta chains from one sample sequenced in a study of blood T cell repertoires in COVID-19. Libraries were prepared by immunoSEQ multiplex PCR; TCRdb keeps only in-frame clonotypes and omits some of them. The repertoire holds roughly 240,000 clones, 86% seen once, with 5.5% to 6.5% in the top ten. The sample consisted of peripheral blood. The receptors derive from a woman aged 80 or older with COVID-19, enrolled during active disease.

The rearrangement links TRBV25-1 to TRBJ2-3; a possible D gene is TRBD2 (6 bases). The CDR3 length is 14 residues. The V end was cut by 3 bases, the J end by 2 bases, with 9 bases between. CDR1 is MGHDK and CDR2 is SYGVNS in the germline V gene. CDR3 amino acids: CASSEGGPTDTQYF. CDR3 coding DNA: TGTGCCAGCAGTGAGGGGGGTCCCACAGATACGCAGTATTTT.

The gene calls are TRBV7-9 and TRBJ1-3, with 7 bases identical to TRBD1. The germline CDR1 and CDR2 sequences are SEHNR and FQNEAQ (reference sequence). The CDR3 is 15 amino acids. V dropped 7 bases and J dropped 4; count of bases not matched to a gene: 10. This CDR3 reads CASIPQGRRGNTIYF. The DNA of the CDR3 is TGTGCCAGCATTCCACAGGGGAGAAGGGGAAACACCATATATTTT. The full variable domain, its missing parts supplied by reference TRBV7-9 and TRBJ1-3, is DTGVSQNPRHKITKRGQNVTFRCDPISEHNRLYWYRQTLGQGPEFLTYFQNEAQLEKSRLLSDRFSAERPKGSFSTLEIQRTEQGDSAMYLCASIPQGRRGNTIYFGEGSWLTVV.

Here the CDR3 DNA reads TGTGCCAGCAGTGAGCAGGGGGCGGGGGAGACCCAGTACTTC. Its translation is CASSEQGAGETQYF. V gene TRBV2 combines with J gene TRBJ2-5; 8 bases fit TRBD1. The CDR3 runs 14 residues. V lost 3 bases and J lost 5; bases outside the gene matches: 5. The germline V gene encodes CDR1 SNHLY and CDR2 FYNNEI.

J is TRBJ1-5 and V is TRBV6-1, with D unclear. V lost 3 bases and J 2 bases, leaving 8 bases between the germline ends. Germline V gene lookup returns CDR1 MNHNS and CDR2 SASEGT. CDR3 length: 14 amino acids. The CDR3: CASSDGVGNQPQHF. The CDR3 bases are TGTGCCAGCAGTGACGGTGTCGGCAATCAGCCCCAGCATTTT.

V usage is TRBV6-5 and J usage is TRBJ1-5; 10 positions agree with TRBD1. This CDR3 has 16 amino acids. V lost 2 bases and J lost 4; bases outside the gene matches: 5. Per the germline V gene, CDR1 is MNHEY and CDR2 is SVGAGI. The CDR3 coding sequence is TGTGCCAGCAGTTACGCCACGGGACAGGGGAATCAGCCCCAGCATTTT. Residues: CASSYATGQGNQPQHF.

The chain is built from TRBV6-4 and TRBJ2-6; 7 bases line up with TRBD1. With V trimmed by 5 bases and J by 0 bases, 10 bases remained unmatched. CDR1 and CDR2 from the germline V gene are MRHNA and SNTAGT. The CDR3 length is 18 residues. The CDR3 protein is CASSPGQRRTSGANVLTF. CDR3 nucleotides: TGTGCCAGCAGTCCGGGACAGAGAAGGACCTCTGGGGCCAACGTCCTGACTTTC.

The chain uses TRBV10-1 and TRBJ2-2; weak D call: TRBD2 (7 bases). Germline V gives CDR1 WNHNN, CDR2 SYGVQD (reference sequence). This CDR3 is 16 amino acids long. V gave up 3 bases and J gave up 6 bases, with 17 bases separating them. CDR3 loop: CASSENVGGPSGELFF. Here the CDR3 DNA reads TGCGCCAGCAGTGAAAACGTGGGGGGGCCATCCGGGGAGCTGTTTTTT.

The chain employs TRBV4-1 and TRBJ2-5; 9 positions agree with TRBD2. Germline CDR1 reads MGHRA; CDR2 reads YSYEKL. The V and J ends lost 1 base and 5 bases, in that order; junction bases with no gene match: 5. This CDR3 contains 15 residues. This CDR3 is CASSQGGGAWETQYF. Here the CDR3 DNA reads TGCGCCAGCAGCCAAGGCGGGGGGGCATGGGAGACCCAGTACTTC.

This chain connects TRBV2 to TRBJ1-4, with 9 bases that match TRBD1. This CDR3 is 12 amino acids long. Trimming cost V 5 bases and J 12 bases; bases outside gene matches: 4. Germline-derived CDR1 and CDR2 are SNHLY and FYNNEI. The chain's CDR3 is CASSRDRDELFF. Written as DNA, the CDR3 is TGTGCCAGCAGTCGGGACAGGGACGAACTGTTTTTT.

This chain's CDR3 is CASSQGPNTEAFF. The CDR3 bases are TGTGCCAGCAGCCAAGGGCCCAACACTGAAGCTTTCTTT. The V gene is TRBV3-1 (or the pseudogene TRBV3-2), the J gene TRBJ1-1; D gene unclear. V was pared by 1 base and J by 2 bases, with 5 bases between. The V gene's germline CDR1 is LGHDT and CDR2 YNNKEL (reference sequence). This CDR3 is 13 amino acids long.

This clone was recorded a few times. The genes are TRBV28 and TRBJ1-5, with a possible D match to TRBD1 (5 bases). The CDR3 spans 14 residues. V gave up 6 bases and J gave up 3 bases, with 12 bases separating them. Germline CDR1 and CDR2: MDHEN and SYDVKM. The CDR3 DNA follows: TGTGCCAGCAGCCTGACAGAATACAATCAGCCCCAGCATTTT. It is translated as CASSLTEYNQPQHF.

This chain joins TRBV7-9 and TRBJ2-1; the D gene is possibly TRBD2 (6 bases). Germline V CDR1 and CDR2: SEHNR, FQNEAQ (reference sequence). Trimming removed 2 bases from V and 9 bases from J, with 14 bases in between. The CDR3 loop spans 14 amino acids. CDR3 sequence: CASSLTLAAGEQFF. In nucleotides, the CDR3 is TGTGCCAGCAGCTTAACACTAGCAGCGGGTGAGCAGTTCTTC.

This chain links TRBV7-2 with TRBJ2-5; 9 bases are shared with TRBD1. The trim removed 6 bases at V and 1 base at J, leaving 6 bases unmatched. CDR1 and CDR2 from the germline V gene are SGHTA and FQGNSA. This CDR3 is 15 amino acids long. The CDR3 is CASRLGQGPQETQYF. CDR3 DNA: TGTGCCAGCAGGTTGGGACAGGGCCCCCAAGAGACCCAGTACTTC.

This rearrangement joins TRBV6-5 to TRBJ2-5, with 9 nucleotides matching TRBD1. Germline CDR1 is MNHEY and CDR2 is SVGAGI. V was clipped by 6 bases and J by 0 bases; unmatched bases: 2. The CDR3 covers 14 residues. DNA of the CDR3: TGTGCCAGCAGCGGACAGGGGTACCAAGAGACCCAGTACTTC. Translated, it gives CASSGQGYQETQYF.

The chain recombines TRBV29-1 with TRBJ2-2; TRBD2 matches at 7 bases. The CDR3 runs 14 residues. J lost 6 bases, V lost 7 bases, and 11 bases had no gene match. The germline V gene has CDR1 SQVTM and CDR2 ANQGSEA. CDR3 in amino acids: CSAVGGSKAGELFF. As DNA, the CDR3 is TGCAGCGCCGTCGGGGGGTCGAAGGCCGGGGAGCTGTTTTTT.

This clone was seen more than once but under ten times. CDR3 coding DNA: TGTGCCACCAGCAGAGGCTCGTCCCGGGATAGGCCCCAGCATTTT. The encoded protein is CATSRGSSRDRPQHF. The chain has TRBV15 and TRBJ1-5; D remains unclear. Germline CDR1 LNHNV, CDR2 YYDKDF (reference sequence). This CDR3 contains 15 residues. V lost 1 base and J lost 9, with 16 bases in between.

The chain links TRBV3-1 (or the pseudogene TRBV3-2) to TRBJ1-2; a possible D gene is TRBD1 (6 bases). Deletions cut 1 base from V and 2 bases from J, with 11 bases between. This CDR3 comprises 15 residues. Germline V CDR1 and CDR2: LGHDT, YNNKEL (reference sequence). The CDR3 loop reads CASSQGKGQNYGYTF. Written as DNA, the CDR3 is TGTGCCAGCAGCCAAGGCAAAGGACAGAACTATGGCTACACCTTC.

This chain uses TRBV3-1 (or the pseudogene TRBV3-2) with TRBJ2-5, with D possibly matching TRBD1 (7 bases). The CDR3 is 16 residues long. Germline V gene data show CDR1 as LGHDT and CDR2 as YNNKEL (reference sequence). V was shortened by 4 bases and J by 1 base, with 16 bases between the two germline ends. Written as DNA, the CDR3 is TGTGCCAGCAGCCTTCGGGGTCAGGGGGGCCAAGAGACCCAGTACTTC. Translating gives CASSLRGQGGQETQYF.

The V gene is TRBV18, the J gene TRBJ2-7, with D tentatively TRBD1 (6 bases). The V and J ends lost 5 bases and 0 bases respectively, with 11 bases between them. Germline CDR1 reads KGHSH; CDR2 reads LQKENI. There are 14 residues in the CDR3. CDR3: CASSLQGSSYEQYF. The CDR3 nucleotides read TGTGCCAGCTCATTACAGGGTAGCTCCTACGAGCAGTACTTC.

DNA of the CDR3: TGCGCCAGCAGCTTACAGGGGGCCACAACAGAATATGGCTACACCTTC. Amino acids: CASSLQGATTEYGYTF. This chain connects TRBV5-1 to TRBJ1-2; 9 positions agree with TRBD1. Germline-derived CDR1 and CDR2 are SGHRS and YFSETQ. V shed 2 bases and J 5 bases; nucleotides not matched to a gene: 10. The CDR3 spans 16 residues. The full variable domain, rest sourced from reference TRBV5-1 and TRBJ1-2, is KAGVTQTPRYLIKTRGQQVTLSCSPISGHRSVSWYQQTPGQGLQFLFEYFSETQRNKGNFPGRFSGRQFSNSRSEMNVSTLELGDSALYLCASSLQGATTEYGYTFGSGTRLTVV.

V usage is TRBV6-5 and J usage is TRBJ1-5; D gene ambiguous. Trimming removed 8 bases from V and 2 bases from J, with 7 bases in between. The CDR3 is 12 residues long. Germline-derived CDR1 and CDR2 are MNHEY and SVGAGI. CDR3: CASGEGNQPQHF. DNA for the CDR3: TGTGCCAGCGGCGAGGGCAATCAGCCCCAGCATTTT.

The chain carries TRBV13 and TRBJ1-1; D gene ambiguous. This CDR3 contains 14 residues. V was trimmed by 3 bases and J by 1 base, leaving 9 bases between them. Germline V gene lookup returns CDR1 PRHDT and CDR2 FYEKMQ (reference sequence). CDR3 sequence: CASSFGGRNTEAFF. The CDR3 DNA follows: TGTGCCAGCAGCTTCGGCGGCAGGAACACTGAAGCTTTCTTT.

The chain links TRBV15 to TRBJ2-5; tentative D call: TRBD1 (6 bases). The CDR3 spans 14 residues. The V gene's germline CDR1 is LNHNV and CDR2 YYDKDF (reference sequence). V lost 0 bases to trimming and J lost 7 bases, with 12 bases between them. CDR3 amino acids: CATSRDRVQGTQYF. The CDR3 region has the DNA TGTGCCACCAGCAGAGATAGAGTACAGGGGACCCAGTACTTC.

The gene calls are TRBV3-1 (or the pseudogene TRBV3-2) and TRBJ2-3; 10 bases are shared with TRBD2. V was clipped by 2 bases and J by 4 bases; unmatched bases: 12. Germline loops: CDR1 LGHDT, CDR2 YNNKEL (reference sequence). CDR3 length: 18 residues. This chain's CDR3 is CASSQPTSAGGRSDTQYF. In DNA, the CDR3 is TGTGCCAGCAGCCAACCCACCTCAGCGGGGGGGCGGTCAGATACGCAGTATTTT.

The CDR3 DNA is TGTGCCAGCAGCGGGGCAGGGAGGTTCGAGACCCAGTACTTC. The encoded protein is CASSGAGRFETQYF. This rearrangement joins TRBV11-2 to TRBJ2-5; D is perhaps TRBD2 (6 bases). The V and J ends lost 5 bases and 5 bases respectively, with 15 bases between them. This CDR3 has 14 amino acids. CDR1 and CDR2 from the germline V gene are SGHAT and FQNNGV. The full variable domain, with the rest looked up from reference TRBV11-2 and TRBJ2-5, is EAGVAQSPRYKIIEKRQSVAFWCNPISGHATLYWYQQILGQGPKLLIQFQNNGVVDDSQLPKDRFSAERLKGVDSTLKIQPAKLEDSAVYLCASSGAGRFETQYFGPGTRLLVL.

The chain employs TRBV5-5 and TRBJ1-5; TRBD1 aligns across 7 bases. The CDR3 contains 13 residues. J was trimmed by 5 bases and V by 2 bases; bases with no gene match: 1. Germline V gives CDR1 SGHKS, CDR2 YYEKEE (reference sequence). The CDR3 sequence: CASSFQGDQPQHF. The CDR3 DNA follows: TGTGCCAGCAGCTTTCAGGGGGATCAGCCCCAGCATTTT. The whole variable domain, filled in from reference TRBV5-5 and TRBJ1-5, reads DAGVTQSPTHLIKTRGQQVTLRCSPISGHKSVSWYQQVLGQGPQFIFQYYEKEERGRGNFPDRFSARQFPNYSSELNVNALLLGDSALYLCASSFQGDQPQHFGDGTRLSIL.

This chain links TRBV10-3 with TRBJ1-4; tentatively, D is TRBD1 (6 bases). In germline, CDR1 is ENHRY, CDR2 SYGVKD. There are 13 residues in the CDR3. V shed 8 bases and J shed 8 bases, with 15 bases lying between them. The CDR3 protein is CAISPGQSEKLFF. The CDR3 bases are TGTGCCATCTCTCCTGGACAGTCCGAAAAACTGTTTTTT.